One and the same sample provided the 14 T cell receptor beta chains below, sequenced in a study of blood T cells in healthy people across ages. A second PCR, run for about 7 to 11 cycles, used a sample-barcoded 5' primer plus a J-beta primer mix. One entry per CDR3 protein results from TCRdb running MiXCR on the 5' RACE reads. The sample comprises 700,000 or so distinct CDR3 sequences, around 38% of which are singletons, and about 30% rests with the top ten. The sequencing input was blood. The source is a man older than 75 in good health.

The chain uses TRBV9 and TRBJ1-1; D unclear. Germline lookup yields CDR1 SGDLS and CDR2 YYNGEE. The length of the CDR3 is 16 residues. Between the trimmed V and J ends, which lost 0 bases and 0 bases, there was a span of 12 bases. The CDR3 DNA is TGTGCCAGCAGCGTAGTAGACACGGCCATGAACACTGAAGCTTTCTTT. This codes for CASSVVDTAMNTEAFF.

The sample holds a few counts of this clonotype. This chain connects TRBV9 to TRBJ2-3; D unresolved. V was pared by 4 bases and J by 2 bases, with 8 bases between. The CDR3 loop spans 13 amino acids. In germline, CDR1 is SGDLS, CDR2 YYNGEE. CDR3 region: CASSHPNTDTQYF. In DNA form, the CDR3 reads TGTGCCAGCAGCCACCCCAACACAGATACGCAGTATTTT.

A few counts support this clonotype. The rearrangement links TRBV7-2 to TRBJ2-7; TRBD2 aligns across 7 bases. V gave up 4 bases and J gave up 3 bases; unmatched junction bases: 9. Germline CDR1 and CDR2: SGHTA and FQGNSA. The CDR3 is made up of 15 amino acids. The CDR3 DNA reads as TGTGCCAGCAGCTACCAAGCGGGAAGATACTACGAGCAGTACTTC. It encodes CASSYQAGRYYEQYF.

The CDR3 sequence: CSASQIRETQYF. In DNA form, the CDR3 reads TGCAGTGCTTCACAGATCAGGGAGACCCAGTACTTC. The rearrangement uses TRBV20-1 and TRBJ2-5, with D hard to call. CDR1 and CDR2 (germline): DFQATT, SNEGSKA (reference sequence). The length of the CDR3 is 12 residues. V was pared by 5 bases and J by 5 bases, with 12 bases between.

The rearrangement links TRBV5-1 to TRBJ2-5; D possibly uses TRBD1 or TRBD2 (6 bases each). Trimming took off 4 bases at V and 2 bases at J, with 15 bases between the two ends. The CDR3 contains 15 residues. Looked up from germline, CDR1 is SGHRS and CDR2 is YFSETQ. CDR3: CASSRFTGTQETQYF. The CDR3 nucleotides read TGCGCCAGCAGCCGGTTTACAGGGACTCAAGAGACCCAGTACTTC. The full variable domain, its missing parts supplied by reference TRBV5-1 and TRBJ2-5, is KAGVTQTPRYLIKTRGQQVTLSCSPISGHRSVSWYQQTPGQGLQFLFEYFSETQRNKGNFPGRFSGRQFSNSRSEMNVSTLELGDSALYLCASSRFTGTQETQYFGPGTRLLVL.

This clonotype was seen once. The J gene is TRBJ2-2, the V gene TRBV5-1; D call uncertain. The CDR3 extends over 14 amino acids. Trimming stripped 5 bases from V and 0 bases from J, with 8 bases between. The germline CDR1 and CDR2 sequences are SGHRS and YFSETQ. The CDR3 spells CASRSQPNTGELFF. The CDR3 DNA reads as TGCGCCAGCAGATCACAACCGAACACCGGGGAGCTGTTTTTT.

The genes are TRBV7-7 and TRBJ2-5, with D possibly called TRBD1 or TRBD2 (5 bases each). Germline CDR1 SSHAT, CDR2 FNYEAQ (reference sequence). Between the trimmed V and J ends, which lost 1 base and 5 bases, there was a span of 17 bases. This CDR3 has 16 amino acids. CDR3 nucleotide sequence: TGTGCCAGCAGCTTAGGAGGCACGTGGGGGAAGGAGACCCAGTACTTC. Translating it yields CASSLGGTWGKETQYF.

This clonotype has a handful of counts. CDR3 in DNA: TGCGCCAGCAGCTGGTCCGGGACTAGCGACTACGAGCAGTACTTC. Amino acids: CASSWSGTSDYEQYF. The chain links TRBV5-1 to TRBJ2-7; 10 bases match TRBD2. Germline V gene sequence: CDR1 SGHRS, CDR2 YFSETQ. V trimming: 3 bases; J trimming: 3 bases; junction bases outside the gene matches: 6. The CDR3 runs 15 residues. The full variable domain, in which reference TRBV5-1 and TRBJ2-7 provide the parts outside the CDR3, is KAGVTQTPRYLIKTRGQQVTLSCSPISGHRSVSWYQQTPGQGLQFLFEYFSETQRNKGNFPGRFSGRQFSNSRSEMNVSTLELGDSALYLCASSWSGTSDYEQYFGPGTRLTVT.

This clonotype came up a few times. The chain uses TRBV20-1 and TRBJ1-2; 8 nucleotides match TRBD1. The CDR3 extends over 15 amino acids. From germline, CDR1 is DFQATT and CDR2 SNEGSKA (reference sequence). V shed 5 bases and J 5 bases; nucleotides not matched to a gene: 13. The CDR3 reads CSAAPTGGPGYGYTF. The CDR3 DNA is TGCAGTGCTGCCCCAACAGGGGGACCCGGGTATGGCTACACCTTC.

On this clonotype: A read error may be the cause here, since a much bigger clone is one base away. The chain carries TRBV29-1 and TRBJ2-5, with D possibly TRBD2 on 5 matching bases. Trimming took off 8 bases at V and 11 bases at J, with 27 bases between the two ends. This CDR3 is 14 amino acids long. Germline CDR1 reads SQVTM; CDR2 reads ANQGSEA. The CDR3 is CSTRALLGYNEQYF. The CDR3 coding sequence is TGCAGCACGAGGGCCTTATTAGGATATAATGAGCAGTACTTC.

This chain joins TRBV5-1 and TRBJ2-1; 8 positions match TRBD1. In germline, CDR1 is SGHRS, CDR2 YFSETQ. This CDR3 is 15 amino acids long. The junction had 7 bases not matched to a gene; V was cut back by 2 bases and J by 6 bases. CDR3: CASSLGQGGRNEQFF. CDR3 coding DNA: TGCGCCAGCAGCTTAGGACAGGGAGGCCGCAATGAGCAGTTCTTC.

The genes are TRBV7-2 and TRBJ1-1; 9 nucleotides match TRBD1. CDR3 length equals 15 residues. V dropped 1 base and J dropped 6; count of bases not matched to a gene: 6. Germline CDR1 reads SGHTA; CDR2 reads FQGNSA. The CDR3 DNA follows: TGTGCCAGCAGCTTAGATTCCGGGACAGGGTCTGAAGCTTTCTTT. The encoded protein is CASSLDSGTGSEAFF.

This clonotype was detected many times. The CDR3 nucleotides are TGCGCCAGCAGATATAGCGGGGCAACGAGCTACGAGCAGTACTTC. This codes for CASRYSGATSYEQYF. The chain uses TRBV10-1 and TRBJ2-7; 8 bases match TRBD2. CDR1 and CDR2 from the germline V gene are WNHNN and SYGVQD (reference sequence). CDR3 length: 15 residues. The trim removed 6 bases at V and 3 bases at J, leaving 10 bases unmatched.

This clonotype was seen a few times. The DNA of the CDR3 is TGTGCCAGCAGGCCCCAAACTAGCGGGAGGCCGTGGAGCTCCTACAATGAGCAGTTCTTC. It encodes CASRPQTSGRPWSSYNEQFF. This chain joins TRBV6-2 or TRBV6-3 and TRBJ2-1, with 12 bases identical to TRBD2. CDR1 and CDR2 from the germline V gene are MNHEY and SVGEGT. V dropped 6 bases and J dropped 0; count of bases not matched to a gene: 15. The CDR3 has 20 residues.